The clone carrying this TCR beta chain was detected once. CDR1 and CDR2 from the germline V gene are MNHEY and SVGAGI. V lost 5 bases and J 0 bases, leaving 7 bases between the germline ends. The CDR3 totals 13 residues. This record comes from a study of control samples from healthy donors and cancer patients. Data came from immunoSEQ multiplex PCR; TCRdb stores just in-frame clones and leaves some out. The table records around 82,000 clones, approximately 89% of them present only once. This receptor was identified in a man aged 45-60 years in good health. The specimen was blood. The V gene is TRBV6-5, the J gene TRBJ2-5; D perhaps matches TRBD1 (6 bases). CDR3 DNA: TGTGCCAGCAGTCCAGGGGACCAAGAGACCCAGTACTTC. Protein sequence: CASSPGDQETQYF.